These T cell receptor beta chains were read from a single sample in a study of shared clonotypes between healthy human individuals. Sequencing was performed with immunoSEQ multiplex PCR; in TCRdb, only in-frame clones are kept and a portion is missing. The sample yields approximately 100,000 clones, over 65% seen once. The specimen was memory CD8+ T cells sorted from blood. The receptors shown here come from a woman between 25 and 40 years old in good health. Each CDR3 is given with its conserved first and last residue. A D gene is named only where the DNA matches it firmly. Where a row states a size, it is once, few, many or the class of an expanded clone; other rows omit it.

V gene	clone size	J gene	D gene	CDR3 DNA	CDR3 protein
TRBV7-9	NA	TRBJ2-4	NA	TGTGCCAGCAGCTTGGGCCCCGAGATTCAGTACTTC	CASSLGPEIQYF
TRBV7-8	few	TRBJ2-7	NA	TGTGCCAGCAGCTTAGTACGTATACCCTACGAGCAGTACTTC	CASSLVRIPYEQYF
TRBV6-4	few	TRBJ2-1	TRBD1	TGTGCCAGCAGTGAGAAAGGGGGCGCGGACAATGAGCAGTTCTTC	CASSEKGGADNEQFF
TRBV9	NA	TRBJ1-1	TRBD1	TGTGCCAGCAGCATTGGGACAGATATGAACACTGAAGCTTTCTTT	CASSIGTDMNTEAFF
TRBV5-8	NA	TRBJ1-5	NA	TGTGCCAGCAGCCCAAAAACGGGTTCGGGGGGCAATCAGCCCCAGCATTTT	CASSPKTGSGGNQPQHF
TRBV27	NA	TRBJ2-1	TRBD2	TGTGCCAGCAGCGGACTAGCGGGGACTCGGGAGCAGTTCTTC	CASSGLAGTREQFF
TRBV5-1	NA	TRBJ2-1	NA	TGCGCCAGCAGCTTGGGATCGGGAGAGTACTACAATGAGCAGTTCTTC	CASSLGSGEYYNEQFF
TRBV5-6	once	TRBJ1-1	NA	TGTGCCAGCACGACCCTCCCGGGGAACACTGAAGCTTTCTTT	CASTTLPGNTEAFF
TRBV6-4	NA	TRBJ2-1	TRBD1	TGTGCCAGCAGTGAAGCCGGACAGGGGAGCAATGAGCAGTTCTTC	CASSEAGQGSNEQFF
TRBV18	NA	TRBJ2-3	NA	TGTGCCAGCTGTCCGGACTATCTAAACACAGATACGCAGTATTTT	CASCPDYLNTDTQYF
TRBV7-2	once	TRBJ2-7	TRBD2	TGTGCCAGCAGCTTAGCGTCGGGAGGGCTCTCTCTGTACGAGCAGTACTTC	CASSLASGGLSLYEQYF
TRBV6-7	NA	TRBJ1-2	TRBD1	TGTGCCAGCAGTTACCCCTACAGGGGGTCTACTGGCTACACCTTC	CASSYPYRGSTGYTF
TRBV28	NA	TRBJ1-5	NA	TGTGCCAGCAGTTTGTCCAGGAGCAATCAGCCCCAGCATTTT	CASSLSRSNQPQHF
TRBV6-1	many	TRBJ2-1	TRBD1	TGTGCCAGCGGGGGGACAGGGACTTACAATGAGCAGTTCTTC	CASGGTGTYNEQFF
TRBV6-1	few	TRBJ1-2	NA	TGTGCCAGCAGTGAAGGGACCGAGGCCTATGGCTACACCTTC	CASSEGTEAYGYTF
TRBV7-9	many	TRBJ1-1	TRBD1	TGTGCCAGCAGCTTCGGACAGGGATACACTGAAGCTTTCTTT	CASSFGQGYTEAFF
TRBV28	NA	TRBJ1-2	NA	TGTGCCAGCAGTCGACTGGTTTTCCAGGACCCTCGACTAATTTACGATGGCTACACCTTC	CASSRLVFQDPRLIYDGYTF
TRBV5-4	NA	TRBJ1-2	TRBD1	TGTGCCAGCAGCTTAAGTTGGTTAGGGGACAGCCGTAACTATGGCTACACCTTC	CASSLSWLGDSRNYGYTF
TRBV5-6	few	TRBJ2-7	NA	TGTGCCAGCAGCTTGGAAGTGGGGGTTTACTACGAGCAGTACTTC	CASSLEVGVYYEQYF
TRBV19	NA	TRBJ2-1	TRBD2	TGTGCCAGTAGTATACGGACTAGCGGGATCAATGAGCAGTTCTTC	CASSIRTSGINEQFF
TRBV18	few	TRBJ2-7	NA	TGTGCCAGCTCACAAGCGGGCCCTGGATACGAGCAGTACTTC	CASSQAGPGYEQYF
TRBV13	NA	TRBJ1-4	NA	TGTGCCAGCAGCCGGGTAACGGGGGCGACTAATGAAAAACTGTTTTTT	CASSRVTGATNEKLFF
TRBV7-2	NA	TRBJ2-5	NA	TGTGCCAGCAGCCAGAGGTGGGCGGGGGAGACCCAGTACTTC	CASSQRWAGETQYF
TRBV28	NA	TRBJ2-1	TRBD2	TGTGCCAGCAGTTCTAGCGGGGGCTTGGATGAGCAGTTCTTC	CASSSSGGLDEQFF
TRBV6-5	NA	TRBJ1-4	NA	TGTGCCAGCGCCGGGGCGGGGGAAAAACTGTTTTTT	CASAGAGEKLFF
TRBV10-3	once	TRBJ1-1	NA	TGTGCCAGCGCAGGAAATTTAGAAGCTTTCTTT	CASAGNLEAFF
TRBV27	NA	TRBJ2-3	NA	TGTGCCAGCAGTCCAACGACAGCGCTAGGCGCAGATACGCAGTATTTT	CASSPTTALGADTQYF
TRBV7-2	many	TRBJ2-7	NA	TGTGCCAGCAGCCCCATCCAGGGGCCCCTTTACGAGCAGTACTTC	CASSPIQGPLYEQYF
TRBV11-2	NA	TRBJ2-2	TRBD2	TGTGCCAGCAGCTTTGGGCTAGCGGGATTGACCGGGGAGCTGTTTTTT	CASSFGLAGLTGELFF
TRBV11-2	few	TRBJ1-2	NA	TGTGCCAGCAGTAACAGGGCCTATGGCTACACCTTC	CASSNRAYGYTF
TRBV7-4	NA	TRBJ2-6	NA	TGTGCCAGCAGCTGGCAACGCAGCTCACAAAGTCGGGCCAACGTCCTGACTTTC	CASSWQRSSQSRANVLTF
TRBV5-1	NA	TRBJ2-7	TRBD2	TGCGCCAGCAGCTTAGCGGGAAGCAACGAGCAGTACTTC	CASSLAGSNEQYF
TRBV5-1	few	TRBJ2-3	NA	TGCGCCAGCAGCTTGGCGGGAGCCCACACAGATACGCAGTATTTT	CASSLAGAHTDTQYF
TRBV19	NA	TRBJ2-7	TRBD2	TGTGCCAGTAGGGCGGGGGGAACCTACGAGCAGTACTTC	CASRAGGTYEQYF
TRBV5-4	NA	TRBJ2-5	TRBD1	TGTGCCAGCAGCTTGGAACCAGGGGGAGAGACCCAGTACTTC	CASSLEPGGETQYF
TRBV5-1	NA	TRBJ2-4	TRBD2	TGCGCCAGCAGCTTGACCCGGGAGGGCGGGTGGTACTTC	CASSLTREGGWYF
TRBV6-5	NA	TRBJ2-7	TRBD2	TGTGCCAGCAAGCGGGAGGGCGCCTCCTACGAGCAGTACTTC	CASKREGASYEQYF
TRBV4-1	NA	TRBJ1-2	NA	TGCGCCAGCAGCCCTCACCCTATGGAGGATGGCTACACCTTC	CASSPHPMEDGYTF
TRBV5-1	few	TRBJ1-3	NA	TGCGCCAGCAGCTTGGACGTTAACTCTGGAAACACCATATATTTT	CASSLDVNSGNTIYF
TRBV4-1	NA	TRBJ2-7	NA	TGCGCCAGCAGCCAAGACAGGGGATACGAGCAGTACTTC	CASSQDRGYEQYF
TRBV11-2	NA	TRBJ2-7	TRBD1	TGTGCCAGCAGCTCCGGGACAGGGTGGGAGCAGTACTTC	CASSSGTGWEQYF
TRBV19	few	TRBJ1-5	TRBD1	TGTGCCAGTAGTATCGACAGGGGAAGCAATCAGCCCCAGCATTTT	CASSIDRGSNQPQHF
TRBV6-4	NA	TRBJ2-1	TRBD2	TGTGCCAGCAGTGACCGGGGACTAGCGGGAGCGGGTGAGCAGTTCTTC	CASSDRGLAGAGEQFF
TRBV29-1	NA	TRBJ1-1	NA	TGCAGCGTTGCTTCGGGGAACACTGAAGCTTTCTTT	CSVASGNTEAFF
TRBV19	once	TRBJ2-5	NA	TGTGCCAGTAGTCTGACTTTCGGTGAGACCCAGTACTTC	CASSLTFGETQYF
TRBV6-1	NA	TRBJ2-7	TRBD2	TGTGCCAGCGAGGGGACTAGCGCTTACGAGCAGTACTTC	CASEGTSAYEQYF